This T cell receptor beta chain was identified during a study of blood T cells in healthy people across ages. Donors ranged from roughly 6 to 100 years old and were healthy Caucasians in Russia. Each sample gave at least 7 million isolated PBMCs. Remarks on this clonotype: The antigen is undetermined. An end of the junction differs from the germline gene, which may be a read error.

The study's findings and limits: Donors of long life had a larger count of naive CD4+ cells and greater diversity than aged donors. Any conclusive comparison of naive versus antigen-experienced cells was prevented by using unsorted PBMCs.

CDR3 length equals 15 residues. Looked up from germline, CDR1 is SGDLS and CDR2 is YYNGEE. For the second PCR, which ran for roughly 6 to 11 cycles, a sample-barcoded 5' primer and a J-beta primer mix were used. TCRdb re-derived calls from the 5' RACE reads in MiXCR, one entry per CDR3 protein. Here the sample spans some 640,000 distinct CDR3 sequences, around 45% being singletons. The specimen was blood. This chain connects TRBV9 to TRBJ2-7, with 10 bases matching TRBD1. This receptor was identified in a woman aged 60-70 years in good health. CDR3 in amino acids: CAGSVDGTGEREQYF. The CDR3 DNA is TGTGCCGGCAGCGTAGATGGGACAGGGGAACGCGAGCAGTACTTC.